This T cell receptor (beta chain) was observed in a study of blood T cell repertoires in COVID-19. The wider study: Specimens from acute and convalescent COVID-19 originated in the United States, Italy and Spain. T cells, B-cell-depleted T cells, or PBMCs supplied cDNA or gDNA.

Germline V gives CDR1 SGHNT, CDR2 YYREEE (reference sequence). The length of the CDR3 is 15 residues. The V segment lost 4 bases and the J segment 7 bases; nucleotides outside the gene matches: 9. Participants spanned ages about 18 to 90 years and resided in over 20 US areas. Original handling: Nucleated cell counts were estimated from reference gene primer amplification. Sequencing used immunoSEQ multiplex PCR; TCRdb keeps in-frame clones, though not all of them. Clone size and V and J calls were adopted from that table, with D and trimming inferred from the DNA. Seen here are fewer than 350,000 clones, roughly 88% observed once, and the top ten hold 2.3%.

V and J are TRBV5-4 and TRBJ1-4; TRBD1 matches at 8 bases. The sequence was collected from a woman between 35 and 50 years old with acute COVID-19. The sequenced sample was PBMCs or T cells enriched from blood (not recorded which). Here the CDR3 reads CASSPGQGSREKLFF. The CDR3 DNA sequence: TGTGCCAGCAGCCCTGGACAGGGAAGCCGTGAAAAACTGTTTTTT.